Presented here are 26 T cell receptor beta chains from one specimen sequenced in a study of PD-1 blockade in mismatch repair-deficient tumors. Sequencing used immunoSEQ multiplex PCR; TCRdb keeps in-frame clones, though not all of them. Of some 84,000 clones listed, approximately 81% are singletons. Sequencing used peripheral blood, obtained 12 weeks after starting pembrolizumab. These receptors were taken from an adult with mismatch repair-deficient cancer.

This clone appeared a few times. The genes are TRBV30 and TRBJ1-4; D is ambiguous. Trimming left V 2 bases short and J 8 bases short, with 15 bases between. CDR3 length equals 14 residues. CDR1 and CDR2 from the germline V gene are GTSNPN and SVGIG (reference sequence). The CDR3 sequence is CAWSNTPRREKLFF. Here the CDR3 DNA reads TGTGCCTGGAGTAACACCCCCCGCAGAGAAAAACTGTTTTTT.

This clone was found once. This chain links TRBV6-5 with TRBJ1-2, with TRBD1 as a possible D gene (6 bases). V gave up 0 bases and J gave up 4 bases, with 12 bases separating them. Germline V gene data show CDR1 as MNHEY and CDR2 as SVGAGI. The CDR3 runs to 15 residues. The CDR3 region is CASSYSGGTRYGYTF. The CDR3 DNA sequence: TGTGCCAGCAGTTACTCAGGGGGGACTCGCTATGGCTACACCTTC.

J is TRBJ1-5 and V is TRBV5-6; tentative D call: TRBD1 (6 bases). With 3 bases removed from V and 1 base from J, the gap between germline ends came to 17 bases. Germline V lookup: CDR1 SGHDT, CDR2 YYEEEE. This CDR3 is built from 17 residues. The CDR3 region has the DNA TGTGCCAGCAGCTCAGGGAGGGCCAGGGGAAGCAATCAGCCCCAGCATTTT. Encoded protein: CASSSGRARGSNQPQHF.

This sequence joins TRBV19 and TRBJ2-1; D is uncertain. Germline-derived CDR1 and CDR2 are LNHDA and SQIVND (reference sequence). This CDR3 contains 11 residues. V shed 5 bases and J shed 11 bases, with 10 bases lying between them. The CDR3 loop reads CASSHSWKQFF. The CDR3 DNA follows: TGTGCCAGTAGTCACAGTTGGAAGCAGTTCTTC.

The chain combines TRBV7-2 with TRBJ2-7, with D possibly matching TRBD1 (5 bases). The CDR3 is 14 amino acids. Trimming shortened V by 5 bases and J by 4 bases, and 15 bases separated the two germline ends. Germline loops: CDR1 SGHTA, CDR2 FQGNSA. CDR3 nucleotides: TGTGCCAGCAGCCCCAGACAGACTCCGTACGAGCAGTACTTC. As protein: CASSPRQTPYEQYF.

Here the CDR3 DNA reads TGTGCCAGCAGCCCCGGACTAGGAGGGGACAATGAGCAGTTCTTC. Encoded protein: CASSPGLGGDNEQFF. The V and J genes are TRBV5-4 and TRBJ2-1; TRBD2 matches at 7 bases. With V trimmed by 4 bases and J by 5 bases, 9 bases remained unmatched. In germline, CDR1 is SGHNT, CDR2 YYREEE (reference sequence). The CDR3 has 15 residues.

The chain uses TRBV19 and TRBJ2-5, with 13 bases that match TRBD2. V gave up 4 bases and J gave up 3 bases; unmatched junction bases: 8. The germline gives CDR1 LNHDA, CDR2 SQIVND (reference sequence). The CDR3 covers 17 residues. CDR3 in DNA: TGTGCCAGTAGTAGAACGACTAGCGGGAGGAAGGAAGAGACCCAGTACTTC. It encodes CASSRTTSGRKEETQYF.

This clone came up once. This rearrangement joins TRBV14 to TRBJ2-2, with D tentatively TRBD1 or TRBD2 (6 bases each). CDR3 size: 16 residues. Germline V lookup: CDR1 SGHDN, CDR2 FVKESK. The V gene lost 1 base and the J gene lost 1 base, with 10 bases spanning the gap. In nucleotides, the CDR3 is TGTGCCAGCAGCCAAGTGGGGGGCTGGAACACCGGGGAGCTGTTTTTT. It is translated as CASSQVGGWNTGELFF.

The chain uses TRBV2 and TRBJ2-3, with D uncertain. V lost 6 bases and J 2 bases, leaving 12 bases between the germline ends. The CDR3 length is 14 residues. Germline V gene data show CDR1 as SNHLY and CDR2 as FYNNEI. CDR3 nucleotide sequence: TGTGCCAGCAGGGATCGACGAGCCACAGATACGCAGTATTTT. Its translation is CASRDRRATDTQYF.

The CDR3 region is CALRRRRSSYNEQFF. DNA for the CDR3: TGTGCCCTACGCAGGAGGCGAAGCTCCTACAATGAGCAGTTCTTC. The genes are TRBV21-1 and TRBJ2-1; the DNA was not used to check the table's D call, TRBD2. TRBV21-1 is reported as a pseudogene. This CDR3 has 15 amino acids.

To note about this clone: A read error may explain this, as a much larger clone is one base away. The V call is TRBV4-3, the J call TRBJ2-6; D uncertain. The CDR3 runs to 16 residues. V lost 0 bases and J lost 0, with 6 bases in between. CDR1 and CDR2 from the germline V gene are LGHNA and YSLEER. CDR3 sequence: CASSQDVGSGANVLTF. The DNA for the CDR3 is TGCGCCAGCAGCCAAGATGTGGGCTCTGGGGCCAACGTCCTGACTTTC.

The J gene is TRBJ1-5, the V gene TRBV7-2, with D hard to call. The V end was cut by 1 base, the J end by 2 bases, with 6 bases between. CDR1 is SGHTA, CDR2 FQGNSA, per germline. The CDR3 length is 14 residues. The CDR3 loop reads CASSLVSGNQPQHF. The CDR3 DNA is TGTGCCAGCAGCTTAGTATCAGGCAATCAGCCCCAGCATTTT. The full variable domain, completed using reference TRBV7-2 and TRBJ1-5, is GAGVSQSPSNKVTEKGKDVELRCDPISGHTALYWYRQSLGQGLEFLIYFQGNSAPDKSGLPSDRFSAERTGGSVSTLTIQRTQQEDSAVYLCASSLVSGNQPQHFGDGTRLSIL.

This sequence joins TRBV20-1 and TRBJ2-1; D call uncertain. In germline, CDR1 is DFQATT, CDR2 SNEGSKA (reference sequence). This CDR3 contains 11 residues. The V end was cut by 5 bases, the J end by 5 bases, with 7 bases between. The CDR3 protein is CSAFNNNEQFF. CDR3 DNA sequence: TGCAGTGCTTTCAATAACAATGAGCAGTTCTTC.

J is TRBJ2-3 and V is TRBV7-9; 8 bases line up with TRBD1. The J segment lost 1 base and the V segment lost 5 bases, leaving 8 bases of the junction unmatched. This CDR3 spans 16 amino acids. The germline V gene has CDR1 SEHNR and CDR2 FQNEAQ (reference sequence). CDR3 residues: CASSRVTGGGTDTQYF. The CDR3 bases are TGTGCCAGCAGCCGAGTAACAGGGGGAGGCACAGATACGCAGTATTTT.

The rearrangement joins TRBV9 to TRBJ2-5; TRBD2 matches 13 bases. This CDR3 has 15 residues. The germline V gene encodes CDR1 SGDLS and CDR2 YYNGEE. The V gene end was trimmed by 0 bases and the J gene end by 5 bases; junction bases not matched to a gene: 1. As DNA, the CDR3 is TGTGCCAGCAGCGTAGCGACTAGCGGGGGGGAGACCCAGTACTTC. As protein: CASSVATSGGETQYF.

The genes are TRBV7-8 and TRBJ2-3; TRBD2 matches at 10 bases. The germline gives CDR1 SGHVS, CDR2 FQNEAQ. CDR3 size: 17 residues. Germline trimming cut 1 base from V and 4 bases from J; bases unmatched to any gene: 8. The DNA for the CDR3 is TGTGCCAGCAGCTTAGGCGCCAGCGGGAGGGGGCCAGATACGCAGTATTTT. Translation gives CASSLGASGRGPDTQYF. Supplemented by reference TRBV7-8 and TRBJ2-3, the full variable domain reads GAGVSQSPRYKVAKRGQDVALRCDPISGHVSLFWYQQALGQGPEFLTYFQNEAQLDKSGLPSDRFFAERPEGSVSTLKIQRTQQEDSAVYLCASSLGASGRGPDTQYFGPGTRLTVL.

The J gene is TRBJ1-2, the V gene TRBV11-2; TRBD1 matches 7 bases. This CDR3 is 13 amino acids long. Germline-derived CDR1 and CDR2 are SGHAT and FQNNGV. V lost 3 bases and J lost 8; bases outside the gene matches: 6. The CDR3 spells CASSLTGKEGYTF. CDR3 bases: TGTGCCAGCAGCTTGACAGGGAAGGAGGGCTACACCTTC.

This sequence joins TRBV6-6 and TRBJ1-2, with 8 bases fitting TRBD1. Per germline, CDR1 MNHNY and CDR2 SVGAGI (reference sequence). With 7 bases clipped from V and 5 bases from J, the junction kept 15 bases outside the gene matches. The CDR3 contains 16 residues. The CDR3 DNA reads TGTGCCAGCAAGGTGGGACCAGGGGGCGCGGAGTATGGCTACACCTTC. Protein sequence: CASKVGPGGAEYGYTF.

The chain is built from TRBV27 and TRBJ2-7; the match to TRBD1 covers 11 bases. Germline CDR1 is MNHEY and CDR2 is SMNVEV (reference sequence). The CDR3 loop spans 14 amino acids. V lost 2 bases to trimming and J lost 6 bases; unmatched junction nucleotides: 3. In DNA form, the CDR3 reads TGTGCCAGCAGTTTACGGGACAGGGGGGGCGAGCAGTACTTC. Protein product: CASSLRDRGGEQYF.

This clone is a singleton in its sample. The chain recombines TRBV9 with TRBJ2-5; the D gene is possibly TRBD1 (6 bases). The CDR3 contains 14 residues. Germline V CDR1 and CDR2: SGDLS, YYNGEE. V lost 0 bases, J lost 3 bases, and 9 bases lay in between. The CDR3 loop is CASSVGTGKETQYF. The CDR3 bases are TGTGCCAGCAGCGTAGGAACAGGGAAAGAGACCCAGTACTTC.

This chain joins TRBV4-1 and TRBJ2-3, with 9 nucleotides matching TRBD2. Germline assignment: CDR1 MGHRA and CDR2 YSYEKL. The CDR3 has 15 residues. V lost 0 bases and J lost 6; bases outside the gene matches: 4. The CDR3 spells CASSQDLAGVDTQYF. The CDR3 bases are TGCGCCAGCAGCCAAGATTTAGCGGGAGTGGATACGCAGTATTTT.

The J gene is TRBJ2-2, the V gene TRBV29-1; D remains ambiguous. The CDR3 is 14 amino acids. V shed 4 bases and J shed 1 base, with 10 bases lying between them. The germline gives CDR1 SQVTM, CDR2 ANQGSEA. DNA for the CDR3: TGCAGCGTTGTCGATGGGGTGAACACCGGGGAGCTGTTTTTT. Encoded protein: CSVVDGVNTGELFF.

This clone was counted many times. The CDR3 protein is CASSAAGTSGYEQYF. For the CDR3, the DNA is TGTGCCAGCAGCGCTGCCGGGACTAGCGGCTACGAGCAGTACTTC. The chain has TRBV9 and TRBJ2-7; 11 nucleotides match TRBD2. V shed 3 bases and J 3 bases; nucleotides not matched to a gene: 5. Germline values: CDR1 SGDLS, CDR2 YYNGEE. The CDR3 runs 15 residues.

This clone was observed a handful of times. The chain is built from TRBV7-9 and TRBJ1-2, with 7 bases lining up with TRBD1. The germline gives CDR1 SEHNR, CDR2 FQNEAQ (reference sequence). The CDR3 extends over 14 amino acids. J was trimmed by 4 bases and V by 5 bases; bases with no gene match: 7. Here the CDR3 reads CASSLLGTVYGYTF. CDR3 in DNA: TGTGCCAGCAGCCTTCTTGGGACAGTCTATGGCTACACCTTC.

This rearrangement joins TRBV2 to TRBJ2-7, with 9 bases lining up with TRBD1. There are 14 residues in the CDR3. The germline CDR1 and CDR2 sequences are SNHLY and FYNNEI. The V segment lost 7 bases and the J segment 0 bases; nucleotides outside the gene matches: 4. DNA for the CDR3: TGTGCCAGCACCGGACAGGGGCCCTCCTACGAGCAGTACTTC. Its translation is CASTGQGPSYEQYF.

The chain carries TRBV6-4 and TRBJ2-3; D gene uncertain. Trimming took off 1 base at V and 0 bases at J, with 8 bases between the two ends. Germline V gives CDR1 MRHNA, CDR2 SNTAGT. The CDR3 is 15 amino acids. CDR3: CASSDFAGSTDTQYF. The CDR3 DNA reads TGTGCCAGCAGTGACTTCGCAGGAAGCACAGATACGCAGTATTTT.